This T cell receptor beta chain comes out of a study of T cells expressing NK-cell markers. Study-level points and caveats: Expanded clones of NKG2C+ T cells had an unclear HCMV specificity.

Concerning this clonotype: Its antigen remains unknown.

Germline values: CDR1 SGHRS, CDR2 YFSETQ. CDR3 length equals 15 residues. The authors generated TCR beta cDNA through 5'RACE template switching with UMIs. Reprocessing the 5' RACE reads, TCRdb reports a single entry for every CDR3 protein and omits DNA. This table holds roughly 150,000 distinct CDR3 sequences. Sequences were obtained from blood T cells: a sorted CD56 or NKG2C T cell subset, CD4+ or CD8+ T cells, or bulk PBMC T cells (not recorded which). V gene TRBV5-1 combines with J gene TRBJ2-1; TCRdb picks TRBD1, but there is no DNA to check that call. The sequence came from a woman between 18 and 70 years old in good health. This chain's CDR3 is CASSLNGGTYNEQFF.